A selection of T cell receptor beta chains follows, all from one sample in a study of CD8 T cells in Susac syndrome. In TCRdb, the immunoSEQ multiplex PCR reads were re-called with MiXCR into one record per CDR3 protein. The sample includes 150,000 to 200,000 distinct CDR3 sequences, 95% to 97% of them seen just once. Sequencing was performed on CD4+ T cells from PBMCs. The receptor set was obtained from a human donor with Susac syndrome. CDR3s include the opening cysteine and the closing phenylalanine or tryptophan. Each record gives: D gene, V gene, clone size, J gene, CDR3 protein, CDR3 DNA. The D gene is left open where the match is weak. Clone size appears in some rows only: once, few, many, or a class for an expanded clone.

-	TRBV29-1	-	TRBJ2-3	CSVGPGPDTQYF	TGCAGCGTTGGGCCGGGGCCAGATACGCAGTATTTT
TRBD1	TRBV6-2/TRBV6-3	once	TRBJ1-1	CASSYIQGRAFF	TGTGCCAGCAGTTACATACAGGGGAGAGCTTTCTTT
-	TRBV5-1	-	TRBJ1-2	CASSPSIEGVYGYTF	TGCGCCAGCAGCCCCTCTATTGAGGGGGTCTATGGCTACACCTTC
TRBD1	TRBV6-5	-	TRBJ2-7	CASSYSLGQGAGYEQYF	TGTGCCAGCAGTTACTCCCTCGGACAGGGTGCGGGCTACGAGCAGTACTTC
TRBD2	TRBV20-1	-	TRBJ2-3	CSAQGGLATDTQYF	TGCAGTGCTCAGGGGGGACTAGCGACAGATACGCAGTATTTT
TRBD1	TRBV6-1	-	TRBJ2-2	CATTGTVNTGELFF	TGTGCCACTACCGGGACAGTGAACACCGGGGAGCTGTTTTTT
-	TRBV28	-	TRBJ1-3	CARPLTTSSGNTIYF	TGTGCCAGACCACTAACTACCTCATCTGGAAACACCATATATTTT
-	TRBV9	-	TRBJ2-5	CASSVAGLEETQYF	TGTGCCAGCAGCGTAGCGGGGCTGGAAGAGACCCAGTACTTC
-	TRBV15	-	TRBJ1-4	CATSIRKLFF	TGTGCCACCAGCATTCGAAAACTGTTTTTT
-	TRBV12-3/TRBV12-4	-	TRBJ2-2	CASSSPIGIAANTGELFF	TGTGCCAGCAGTTCCCCGATCGGGATAGCGGCAAACACCGGGGAGCTGTTTTTT
-	TRBV13	-	TRBJ1-4	CASSQGDNLEKLFF	TGTGCCAGCAGCCAAGGGGACAATCTAGAAAAACTGTTTTTT
-	TRBV30	-	TRBJ1-4	CAWSRSRGNEKLFF	TGTGCCTGGAGTCGTTCCAGGGGTAATGAAAAACTGTTTTTT
-	TRBV4-2	-	TRBJ1-2	CASSPDQQTRGNYGYTF	TGTGCCAGCAGCCCAGACCAGCAGACGCGGGGGAACTATGGCTACACCTTC
-	TRBV9	-	TRBJ1-4	CASSIGTDLEKLFF	TGTGCCAGCAGCATAGGGACTGACCTTGAGAAACTGTTTTTT
TRBD1	TRBV20-1	-	TRBJ1-1	CSARVGQHFTQQAFF	TGCAGTGCTAGAGTGGGACAGCATTTCACCCAACAAGCTTTCTTT
-	TRBV18	-	TRBJ1-2	CASSIGQPNYGYTF	TGTGCCAGCTCCATCGGACAGCCTAACTATGGCTACACCTTC
-	TRBV7-9	-	TRBJ1-2	CASSLTDGQSGYTF	TGTGCCAGCAGCTTAACAGACGGTCAAAGCGGCTACACCTTC
-	TRBV28	-	TRBJ2-6	CASSVLSGANVLTF	TGTGCCAGCAGTGTCCTCTCTGGGGCCAACGTCCTGACTTTC
TRBD2	TRBV9	-	TRBJ2-1	CASSAEGLASNEQFF	TGTGCCAGCAGCGCCGAGGGACTAGCGAGCAATGAGCAGTTCTTC
-	TRBV11-2	-	TRBJ1-2	CASSLDRDTYGYTF	TGTGCCAGCAGCTTAGACCGGGACACCTATGGCTACACCTTC
-	TRBV2	-	TRBJ2-4	CASREKNQGIAKNIQYF	TGTGCCAGCAGGGAAAAAAATCAGGGGATAGCCAAAAACATTCAGTACTTC
TRBD2	TRBV14	-	TRBJ2-7	CASSQTSGIYEQYF	TGTGCCAGCAGCCAAACTAGCGGGATTTACGAGCAGTACTTC
TRBD1	TRBV7-2	-	TRBJ2-5	CASSSGTELTQYF	TGTGCCAGCAGCTCAGGGACAGAACTGACCCAGTACTTC
TRBD1	TRBV7-9	-	TRBJ2-3	CASSPPEQGSGDTQYF	TGTGCCAGCAGCCCACCTGAACAGGGGTCAGGAGATACGCAGTATTTT
TRBD2	TRBV19	-	TRBJ2-3	CASSIGVGVAGGDTQYF	TGTGCCAGTAGTATCGGGGTTGGGGTAGCGGGTGGAGATACGCAGTATTTT
-	TRBV12-3/TRBV12-4	once	TRBJ2-1	CASSLEFWGEQFF	TGTGCCAGCAGTTTAGAGTTTTGGGGTGAGCAGTTCTTC
-	TRBV7-2	-	TRBJ1-5	CASSSATGGNQPQHF	TGTGCCAGCAGCTCCGCGACGGGCGGGAATCAGCCCCAGCATTTT
-	TRBV7-6	-	TRBJ2-7	CASSLDRVAYEQYF	TGTGCCAGCAGCTTAGACAGGGTTGCCTACGAGCAGTACTTC
TRBD1	TRBV28	-	TRBJ1-5	CASSRQGGRNQPQHF	TGTGCCAGCAGTAGACAGGGAGGTCGCAATCAGCCCCAGCATTTT
TRBD1	TRBV9	-	TRBJ2-5	CASSVKTGGEETQYF	TGTGCCAGCAGCGTAAAAACAGGGGGCGAGGAGACCCAGTACTTC
TRBD1	TRBV18	-	TRBJ1-5	CASSPRGTENQPQHF	TGTGCCAGCTCACCGCGGGGGACAGAGAATCAGCCCCAGCATTTT
-	TRBV28	-	TRBJ2-7	CASRTGGTGYEQYF	TGTGCCAGCAGAACTGGGGGCACGGGTTACGAGCAGTACTTC
-	TRBV5-6	-	TRBJ1-1	CASSLWAANTEAFF	TGTGCCAGCAGCTTGTGGGCAGCGAACACTGAAGCTTTCTTT
-	TRBV6-5	-	TRBJ1-5	CASSLTKDQPQHF	TGTGCCAGCAGTTTGACAAAAGATCAGCCCCAGCATTTT
-	TRBV9	-	TRBJ2-3	CASSVDWGTDTQYF	TGTGCCAGCAGCGTAGATTGGGGGACAGATACGCAGTATTTT
-	TRBV20-1	-	TRBJ2-2	CSASSSGELFF	TGCAGTGCTAGTAGTTCCGGGGAGCTGTTTTTT
-	TRBV29-1	-	TRBJ1-1	CSGGRGVNTEAFF	TGCAGCGGGGGGCGGGGAGTAAACACTGAAGCTTTCTTT
-	TRBV29-1	once	TRBJ1-2	CSVDQDYGYTF	TGCAGCGTTGATCAAGATTATGGCTACACCTTC
-	TRBV7-9	-	TRBJ2-1	CASSWGDEQFF	TGTGCCAGCAGCTGGGGGGATGAGCAGTTCTTC
-	TRBV19	-	TRBJ2-1	CASSKLGGSYNEQFF	TGTGCCAGTAGCAAACTGGGAGGCTCGTACAATGAGCAGTTCTTC
TRBD1	TRBV29-1	-	TRBJ1-2	CSARTGVDGYTF	TGCAGCGCCCGGACAGGGGTAGATGGCTACACCTTC
TRBD2	TRBV7-9	-	TRBJ2-1	CASSFLAGVRDEQFF	TGTGCCAGCAGCTTTCTAGCGGGCGTACGGGATGAGCAGTTCTTC
TRBD1	TRBV11-2	-	TRBJ2-4	CASSTWDRVDIQYF	TGTGCCAGCAGCACCTGGGACAGGGTGGACATTCAGTACTTC